Detailed here is one T cell receptor beta chain. This specimen comes from a study of shared clonotypes between healthy human individuals. Generated by immunoSEQ multiplex PCR, the TCRdb table keeps only in-frame clones and is missing some. Of around 2.3 million clones in the sample, more than 90% were seen once. With 6 bases clipped from V and 4 bases from J, the junction kept 7 bases outside the gene matches. There are 14 residues in the CDR3. Germline CDR1 reads SQVTM; CDR2 reads ANQGSEA. The sample consisted of naive CD4+ T cells sorted from blood. Regarding subset: CD45RA+ positively selected. This receptor was taken from a man aged 18 to 35 in good health. V gene TRBV29-1 combines with J gene TRBJ2-7; TRBD2 matches at 12 bases. DNA of the CDR3: TGCAGCGTCGAGACTAGCGGGAGTGGATACGAGCAGTACTTC. Protein product: CSVETSGSGYEQYF.